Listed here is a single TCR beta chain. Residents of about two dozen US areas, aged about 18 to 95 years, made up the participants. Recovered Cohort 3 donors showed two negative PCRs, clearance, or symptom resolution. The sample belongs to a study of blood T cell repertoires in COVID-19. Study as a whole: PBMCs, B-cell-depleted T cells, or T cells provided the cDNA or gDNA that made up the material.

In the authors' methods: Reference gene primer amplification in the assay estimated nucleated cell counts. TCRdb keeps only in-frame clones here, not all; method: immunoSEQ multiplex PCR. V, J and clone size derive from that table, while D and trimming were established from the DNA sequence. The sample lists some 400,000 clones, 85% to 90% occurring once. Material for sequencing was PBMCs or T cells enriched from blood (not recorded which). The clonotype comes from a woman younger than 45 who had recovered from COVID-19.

In DNA form, the CDR3 reads TGTGCCAGCAGCCGCCGGACAGGAAGCTCCTACGAGCAGTACTTC. Encoded protein: CASSRRTGSSYEQYF. The chain joins TRBV13 to TRBJ2-7, with 7 bases matching TRBD1. The germline gives CDR1 PRHDT, CDR2 FYEKMQ (reference sequence). Trimming removed 5 bases from V and 0 bases from J; junction bases left unmatched: 7. This CDR3 is built from 15 residues.